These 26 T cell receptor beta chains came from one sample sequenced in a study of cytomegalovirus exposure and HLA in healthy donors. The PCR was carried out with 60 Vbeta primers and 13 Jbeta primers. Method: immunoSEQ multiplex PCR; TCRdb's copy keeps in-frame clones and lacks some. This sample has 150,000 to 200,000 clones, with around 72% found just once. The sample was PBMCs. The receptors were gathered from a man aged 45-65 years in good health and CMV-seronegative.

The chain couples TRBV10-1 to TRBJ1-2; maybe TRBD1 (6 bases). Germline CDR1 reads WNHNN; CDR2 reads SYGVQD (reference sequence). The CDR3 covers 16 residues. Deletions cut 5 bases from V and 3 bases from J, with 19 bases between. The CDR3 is CASSLTLSRGDYGYTF. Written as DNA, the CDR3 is TGCGCCAGCAGTCTTACTTTATCCAGGGGTGACTATGGCTACACCTTC.

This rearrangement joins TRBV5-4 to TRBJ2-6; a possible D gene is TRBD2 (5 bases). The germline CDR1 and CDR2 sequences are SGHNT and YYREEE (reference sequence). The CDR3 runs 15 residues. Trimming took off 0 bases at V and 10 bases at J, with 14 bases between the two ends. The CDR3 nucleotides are TGTGCCAGCAGCTTGGCGAGGGCCTCTTGGAACGTCCTGACTTTC. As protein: CASSLARASWNVLTF.

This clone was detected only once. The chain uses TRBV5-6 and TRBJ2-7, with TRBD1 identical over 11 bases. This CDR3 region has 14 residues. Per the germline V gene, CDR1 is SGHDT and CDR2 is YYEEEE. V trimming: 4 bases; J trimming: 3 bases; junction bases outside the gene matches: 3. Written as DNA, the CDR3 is TGTGCCAGCAGCCCCGGGACAGGGGGCTACGAGCAGTACTTC. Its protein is CASSPGTGGYEQYF.

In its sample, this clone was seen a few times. The CDR3 is CASSGAVGWETQYF. CDR3 DNA: TGCGCCAGCAGTGGGGCAGTTGGATGGGAGACCCAGTACTTC. This rearrangement joins TRBV5-1 to TRBJ2-5; weak D call: TRBD1 (5 bases). The CDR3 is 14 amino acids. Germline CDR1 reads SGHRS; CDR2 reads YFSETQ. Trimming took 5 bases from V and 5 from J, leaving 16 bases between them.

DNA of the CDR3: TGTGCCAGCAGCTTATCCCATGACAATGAGCAGTTCTTC. Translated, it gives CASSLSHDNEQFF. J is TRBJ2-1 and V is TRBV11-3; D unresolved. The germline gives CDR1 SGHNT, CDR2 YENEEA. The CDR3 loop spans 13 amino acids. Between the trimmed V and J ends, which lost 2 bases and 5 bases, there was a span of 7 bases.

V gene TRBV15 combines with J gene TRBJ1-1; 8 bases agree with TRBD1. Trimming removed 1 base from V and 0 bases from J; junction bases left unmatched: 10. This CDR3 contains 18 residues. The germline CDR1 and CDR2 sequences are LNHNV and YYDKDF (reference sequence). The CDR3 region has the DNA TGTGCCACCAGCAGAGGCGACAGGGGTAAATATGTGAACACTGAAGCTTTCTTT. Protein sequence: CATSRGDRGKYVNTEAFF.

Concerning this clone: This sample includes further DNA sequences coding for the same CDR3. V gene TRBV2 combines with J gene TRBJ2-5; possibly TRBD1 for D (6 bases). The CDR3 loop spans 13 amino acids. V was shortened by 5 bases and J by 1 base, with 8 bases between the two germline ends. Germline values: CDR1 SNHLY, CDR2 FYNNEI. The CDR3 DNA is TGTGCCAGCAGTCGGGACACCCAAGAGACCCAGTACTTC. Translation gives CASSRDTQETQYF.

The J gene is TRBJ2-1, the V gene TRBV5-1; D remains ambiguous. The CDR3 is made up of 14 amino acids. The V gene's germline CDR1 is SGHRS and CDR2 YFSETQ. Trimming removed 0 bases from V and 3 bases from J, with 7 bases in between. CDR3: CASSLEGGYNEQFF. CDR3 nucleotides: TGCGCCAGCAGCTTGGAAGGCGGCTACAATGAGCAGTTCTTC.

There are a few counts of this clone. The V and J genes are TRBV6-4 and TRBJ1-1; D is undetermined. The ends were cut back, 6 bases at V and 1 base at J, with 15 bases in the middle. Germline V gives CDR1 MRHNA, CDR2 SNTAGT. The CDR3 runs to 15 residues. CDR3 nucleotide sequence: TGTGCCAGCAGCCCTAATGTGGGAGGGAACACTGAAGCTTTCTTT. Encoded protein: CASSPNVGGNTEAFF.

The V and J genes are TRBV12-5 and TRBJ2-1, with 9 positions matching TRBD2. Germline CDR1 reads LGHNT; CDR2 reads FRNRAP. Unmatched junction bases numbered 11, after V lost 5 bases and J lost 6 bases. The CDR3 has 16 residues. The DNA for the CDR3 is TGTGCTAGTGGTCCCTTGGCGGGGGGGCTATCCAATGAGCAGTTCTTC. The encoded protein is CASGPLAGGLSNEQFF.

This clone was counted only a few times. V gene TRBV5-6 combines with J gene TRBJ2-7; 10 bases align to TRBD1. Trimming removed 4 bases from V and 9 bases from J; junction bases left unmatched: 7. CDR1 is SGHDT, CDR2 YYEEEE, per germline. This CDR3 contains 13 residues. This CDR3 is CASSPRDRGGQYF. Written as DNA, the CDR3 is TGTGCCAGCAGCCCCCGGGACAGGGGAGGGCAGTACTTC.

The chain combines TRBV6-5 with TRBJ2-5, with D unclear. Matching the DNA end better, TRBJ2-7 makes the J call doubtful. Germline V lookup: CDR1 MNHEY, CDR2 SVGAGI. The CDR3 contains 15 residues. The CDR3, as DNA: TGTGCCAGCAGTTACTCGAAGAGTCTCTCCTACGAGCAGTACTTC. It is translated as CASSYSKSLSYEQYF.

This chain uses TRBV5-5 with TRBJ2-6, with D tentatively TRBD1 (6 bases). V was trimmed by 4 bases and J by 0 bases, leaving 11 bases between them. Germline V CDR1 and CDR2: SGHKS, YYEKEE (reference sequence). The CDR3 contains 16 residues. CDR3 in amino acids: CASSSIQGSGANVLTF. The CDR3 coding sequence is TGTGCCAGCAGCAGCATACAGGGCTCTGGGGCCAACGTCCTGACTTTC.

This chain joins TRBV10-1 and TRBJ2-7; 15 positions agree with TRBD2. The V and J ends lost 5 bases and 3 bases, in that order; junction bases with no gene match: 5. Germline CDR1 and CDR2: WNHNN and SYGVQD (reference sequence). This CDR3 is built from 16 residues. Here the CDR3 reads CASSPGTSGGLYEQYF. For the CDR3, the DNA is TGCGCCAGCAGTCCCGGGACTAGCGGGGGGCTCTACGAGCAGTACTTC.

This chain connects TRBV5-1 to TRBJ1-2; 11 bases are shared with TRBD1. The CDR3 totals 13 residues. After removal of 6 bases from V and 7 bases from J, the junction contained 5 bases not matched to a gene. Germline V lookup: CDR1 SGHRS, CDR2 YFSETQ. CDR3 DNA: TGCGCCAGCAACGGGGGACAGGGGGGTGGCTACACCTTC. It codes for CASNGGQGGGYTF.

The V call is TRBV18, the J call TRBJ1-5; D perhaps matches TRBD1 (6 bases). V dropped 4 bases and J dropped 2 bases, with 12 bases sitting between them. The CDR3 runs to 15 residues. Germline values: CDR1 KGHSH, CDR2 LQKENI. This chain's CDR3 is CASSRMTGGNQPQHF. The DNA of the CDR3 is TGTGCCAGCTCACGGATGACAGGAGGCAATCAGCCCCAGCATTTT.

The CDR3 sequence is CASSTQQATNEKLFF. The CDR3 DNA reads as TGTGCCAGCAGCACCCAACAGGCAACTAATGAAAAACTGTTTTTT. This chain joins TRBV7-2 and TRBJ1-4, with a tentative D call TRBD1 (5 bases). Germline V gene sequence: CDR1 SGHTA, CDR2 FQGNSA. The CDR3 loop spans 15 amino acids. V lost 5 bases and J lost 0, with 10 bases in between.

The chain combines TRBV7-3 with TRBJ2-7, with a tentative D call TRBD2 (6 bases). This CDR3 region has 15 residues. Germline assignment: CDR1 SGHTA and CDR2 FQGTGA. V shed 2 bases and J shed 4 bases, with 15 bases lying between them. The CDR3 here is CASSLYRGGHYEQYF. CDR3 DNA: TGTGCCAGCAGCTTATACCGGGGAGGCCATTACGAGCAGTACTTC.

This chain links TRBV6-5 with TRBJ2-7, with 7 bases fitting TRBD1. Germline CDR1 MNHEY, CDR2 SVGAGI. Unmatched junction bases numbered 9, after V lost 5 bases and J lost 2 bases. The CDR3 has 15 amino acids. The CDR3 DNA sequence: TGTGCCAGCAGTCTACAGGGGTTCCAGGCCTACGAGCAGTACTTC. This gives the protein CASSLQGFQAYEQYF.

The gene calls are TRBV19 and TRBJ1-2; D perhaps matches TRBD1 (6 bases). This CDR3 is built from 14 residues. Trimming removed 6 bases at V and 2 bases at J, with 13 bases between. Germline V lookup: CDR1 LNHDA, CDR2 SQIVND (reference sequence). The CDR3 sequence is CASSRAGENYGYTF. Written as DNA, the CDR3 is TGTGCCAGTAGCCGTGCAGGGGAGAACTATGGCTACACCTTC.

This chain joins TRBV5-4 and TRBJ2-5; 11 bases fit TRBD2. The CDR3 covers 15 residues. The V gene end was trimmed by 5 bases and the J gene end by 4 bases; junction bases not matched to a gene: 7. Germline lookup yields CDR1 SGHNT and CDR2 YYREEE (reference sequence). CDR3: CASSHSGGATETQYF. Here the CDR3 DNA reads TGTGCCAGCAGTCATAGCGGGGGGGCGACAGAGACCCAGTACTTC.

CDR3 in DNA: TGTGCCAGCAGTTCCCAGCGGAGAGCTAATGAAAAACTGTTTTTT. Translated, it gives CASSSQRRANEKLFF. V gene TRBV28 combines with J gene TRBJ1-4; no clear D gene. The CDR3 runs 15 residues. Germline CDR1 MDHEN, CDR2 SYDVKM. Trimming took 4 bases from V and 3 from J, leaving 12 bases between them.

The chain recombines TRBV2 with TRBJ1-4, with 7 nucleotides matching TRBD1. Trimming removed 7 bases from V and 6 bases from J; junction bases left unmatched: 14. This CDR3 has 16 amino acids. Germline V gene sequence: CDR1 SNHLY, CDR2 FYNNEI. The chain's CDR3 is CASKFGRGGSDEKLFF. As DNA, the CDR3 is TGTGCCAGCAAGTTCGGTAGAGGGGGCTCTGATGAAAAACTGTTTTTT. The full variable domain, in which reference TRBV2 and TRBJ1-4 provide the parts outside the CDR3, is EPEVTQTPSHQVTQMGQEVILRCVPISNHLYFYWYRQILGQKVEFLVSFYNNEISEKSEIFDDQFSVERPDGSNFTLKIRSTKLEDSAMYFCASKFGRGGSDEKLFFGSGTQLSVL.

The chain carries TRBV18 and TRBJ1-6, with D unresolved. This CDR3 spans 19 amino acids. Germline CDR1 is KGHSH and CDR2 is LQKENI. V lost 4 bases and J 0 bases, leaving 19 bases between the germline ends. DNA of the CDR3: TGTGCCAGCTCACGTCGAGGTGGTAGGTGGAGCTCCTATAATTCACCCCTCCACTTT. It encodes CASSRRGGRWSSYNSPLHF.

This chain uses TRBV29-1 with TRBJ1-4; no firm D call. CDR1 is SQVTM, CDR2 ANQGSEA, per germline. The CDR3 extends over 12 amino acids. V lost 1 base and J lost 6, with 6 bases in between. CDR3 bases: TGCAGCGTTGAAGCTGTTGATGAAAAACTGTTTTTT. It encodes CSVEAVDEKLFF.

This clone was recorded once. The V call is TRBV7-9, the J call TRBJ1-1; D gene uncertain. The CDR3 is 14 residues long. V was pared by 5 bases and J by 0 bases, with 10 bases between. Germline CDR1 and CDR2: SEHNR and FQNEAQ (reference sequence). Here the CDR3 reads CASSIGIMNTEAFF. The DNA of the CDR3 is TGTGCCAGCAGCATTGGCATCATGAACACTGAAGCTTTCTTT.